These 32 T cell receptor beta chains share one sample of origin, sequenced in a study of blood T cell repertoires in COVID-19. Assay used: immunoSEQ multiplex PCR; TCRdb lists only in-frame clones, some missing. The sample has over 150,000 clones, 88% seen once. Sequenced sample: PBMCs or T cells enriched from blood (not recorded which). The source of these receptors is a woman under 30 who had recovered from COVID-19.

The V and J genes are TRBV21-1 and TRBJ2-7; TRBD1 is taken as the D call from the table, unchecked against the DNA. TRBV21-1 has pseudogene status. This CDR3 comprises 13 residues. The CDR3 coding sequence is TGTGCCAGCAGCCCTGGTTCCAGGGTGAGGCAGTACTTC. It translates to CASSPGSRVRQYF.

The chain uses TRBV27 and TRBJ1-1, with TRBD1 identical over 8 bases. The germline V gene has CDR1 MNHEY and CDR2 SMNVEV (reference sequence). This CDR3 has 15 residues. V lost 4 bases to trimming and J lost 6 bases; unmatched junction nucleotides: 10. CDR3 DNA sequence: TGTGCCAGCAGTTCCGCAGGGGGCGGAGACGCTGAAGCTTTCTTT. Residues: CASSSAGGGDAEAFF.

The V and J genes are TRBV4-1 and TRBJ2-7; 8 bases are shared with TRBD2. The CDR3 contains 16 residues. In germline, CDR1 is MGHRA, CDR2 YSYEKL. V was pared by 3 bases and J by 2 bases, with 9 bases of the junction left unmatched. CDR3 sequence reads: CASSQIMTSATYEQYF. In DNA form, the CDR3 reads TGCGCCAGCAGCCAGATAATGACTAGCGCGACCTACGAGCAGTACTTC.

The chain links TRBV4-1 to TRBJ2-7; weak D call: TRBD2 (5 bases). In germline, CDR1 is MGHRA, CDR2 YSYEKL. This CDR3 has 17 residues. The V and J ends lost 0 bases and 0 bases respectively, with 15 bases between them. CDR3 region: CASSQDMGVSSSYEQYF. Here the CDR3 DNA reads TGCGCCAGCAGCCAAGATATGGGAGTCTCGAGCTCCTACGAGCAGTACTTC.

The rearrangement joins TRBV3-1 (or the pseudogene TRBV3-2) to TRBJ2-1, with D uncertain. Germline V gene lookup returns CDR1 LGHDT and CDR2 YNNKEL (reference sequence). CDR3 length equals 13 residues. V lost 1 base and J 5 bases, leaving 6 bases between the germline ends. CDR3 region: CASSQGGHNEQFF. DNA of the CDR3: TGTGCCAGCAGCCAAGGCGGCCACAATGAGCAGTTCTTC.

This chain links TRBV2 with TRBJ1-2, with D unclear. This CDR3 spans 13 amino acids. V lost 5 bases to trimming and J lost 5 bases, with 12 bases between them. Germline CDR1 and CDR2: SNHLY and FYNNEI. The CDR3 is CASSRDTDYGYTF. The CDR3 nucleotides are TGTGCCAGCAGTCGAGACACGGATTATGGCTACACCTTC.

The V gene is TRBV5-8, the J gene TRBJ2-1, with 7 nucleotides matching TRBD2. V shed 1 base and J 7 bases; nucleotides not matched to a gene: 8. From germline, CDR1 is SGHTS and CDR2 YDEGEE. The CDR3 extends over 15 amino acids. The chain's CDR3 is CASSLRAIGGNEQFF. The CDR3 nucleotides read TGTGCCAGCAGCTTGCGAGCGATCGGGGGGAATGAGCAGTTCTTC.

V usage is TRBV9 and J usage is TRBJ1-3; D may be TRBD1 (6 bases). Germline V gives CDR1 SGDLS, CDR2 YYNGEE. There are 19 residues in the CDR3. The V end was cut by 3 bases, the J end by 2 bases, with 24 bases between. CDR3 in amino acids: CASSGRTAPVAHTGNTIYF. The CDR3 nucleotides are TGTGCCAGCAGCGGACGGACAGCCCCCGTCGCGCATACTGGAAACACCATATATTTT.

This rearrangement joins TRBV18 to TRBJ2-7; possibly TRBD1 for D (6 bases). The CDR3 length is 16 residues. Germline lookup yields CDR1 KGHSH and CDR2 LQKENI. Trimming took off 1 base at V and 2 bases at J, with 15 bases between the two ends. The CDR3 protein is CASSPRTQGTTYEQYF. CDR3 coding DNA: TGTGCCAGCTCACCACGTACCCAGGGGACCACCTACGAGCAGTACTTC.

The V call is TRBV19, the J call TRBJ2-6; D may be TRBD1 (6 bases). The length of the CDR3 is 15 residues. Looked up from germline, CDR1 is LNHDA and CDR2 is SQIVND (reference sequence). V was trimmed by 7 bases and J by 2 bases, leaving 12 bases between them. For the CDR3, the DNA is TGTGCCAGTACCGATTCAGGGGCTGGGGCCAACGTCCTGACTTTC. Its protein is CASTDSGAGANVLTF.

This chain links TRBV28 with TRBJ1-2, with TRBD1 matching over 9 bases. This CDR3 spans 14 amino acids. J gave up 4 bases and V 10 bases, and 10 bases lay outside the gene matches. CDR1 and CDR2 from the germline V gene are MDHEN and SYDVKM. In nucleotides, the CDR3 is TGTGCCACCACCCTGGGACAGGGAGGCTATGGCTACACCTTC. Translating it yields CATTLGQGGYGYTF.

A single count supports this clone. The V gene is TRBV18, the J gene TRBJ1-3, with TRBD1 as a possible D gene (6 bases). The CDR3 contains 17 residues. V was clipped by 3 bases and J by 0 bases, with 15 bases between them. The V gene's germline CDR1 is KGHSH and CDR2 LQKENI. CDR3 bases: TGTGCCAGCTCACCTCGCCGGGACAAAGTCTCTGGAAACACCATATATTTT. It encodes CASSPRRDKVSGNTIYF.

This clone was seen only once. The chain couples TRBV9 to TRBJ2-7, with TRBD1 matching 10 bases. CDR1 and CDR2 (germline): SGDLS, YYNGEE. This CDR3 comprises 15 residues. The ends lost 0 bases at V and 5 bases at J; junction bases unmatched: 5. The CDR3 bases are TGTGCCAGCAGCGTAGCCCATGGGACAGGGGACGAGCAGTACTTC. It translates to CASSVAHGTGDEQYF.

This chain links TRBV19 with TRBJ1-5, with a possible D match to TRBD1 (5 bases). This CDR3 region has 15 residues. Looked up from germline, CDR1 is LNHDA and CDR2 is SQIVND (reference sequence). V lost 2 bases and J lost 4, with 12 bases in between. Here the CDR3 DNA reads TGTGCCAGTAGTATAATGTCGGAGGGGAATCAGCCCCAGCATTTT. It encodes CASSIMSEGNQPQHF.

This chain joins TRBV10-1 and TRBJ1-2, with D perhaps TRBD1 (6 bases). Between the trimmed V and J ends, which lost 6 bases and 4 bases, there was a span of 12 bases. CDR3 length equals 13 residues. Germline-derived CDR1 and CDR2 are WNHNN and SYGVQD (reference sequence). CDR3 DNA sequence: TGCGCCAGCAGCCAACAGGGCAGCTATGGCTACACCTTC. Its protein product is CASSQQGSYGYTF.

This clone was recorded once. The chain couples TRBV7-6 to TRBJ2-7; D perhaps matches TRBD1 (6 bases). Looked up from germline, CDR1 is SGHVS and CDR2 is FNYEAQ. Trimming took 2 bases from V and 4 from J, leaving 18 bases between them. This CDR3 has 16 residues. CDR3 nucleotides: TGTGCCAGCAGCTTAAGGTCTGGGACAACCCGGTACGAGCAGTACTTC. This gives the protein CASSLRSGTTRYEQYF.

V gene TRBV7-2 combines with J gene TRBJ2-7; 8 nucleotides align to TRBD1. Germline V gives CDR1 SGHTA, CDR2 FQGNSA. V was pared by 3 bases and J by 6 bases, with 7 bases of the junction left unmatched. This CDR3 is built from 14 residues. The CDR3 sequence: CASSFRQGLGEQYF. The CDR3 coding sequence is TGTGCCAGCAGCTTCCGACAGGGGCTGGGCGAGCAGTACTTC.

The chain carries TRBV5-4 and TRBJ2-1; possibly TRBD1 for D (6 bases). With 1 base removed from V and 2 bases from J, the gap between germline ends came to 10 bases. Per germline, CDR1 SGHNT and CDR2 YYREEE (reference sequence). This CDR3 spans 15 amino acids. The CDR3 spells CASSLFAGAYNEQFF. The CDR3 DNA is TGTGCCAGCAGCTTGTTTGCAGGGGCCTACAATGAGCAGTTCTTC.

This clone was recorded only once. The chain has TRBV20-1 and TRBJ2-1, with D unclear. The CDR3 extends over 10 amino acids. CDR1 is DFQATT, CDR2 SNEGSKA, per germline (reference sequence). Trimming took off 2 bases at V and 10 bases at J, with 6 bases between the two ends. The CDR3 nucleotides read TGCAGTGCTAGATCCGGGGAGCAGTTCTTC. Translating gives CSARSGEQFF.

This clone was counted once. V is TRBV10-3 and J is TRBJ1-2; D might be TRBD1 (5 bases). The germline V gene encodes CDR1 ENHRY and CDR2 SYGVKD. The V end lost 2 bases, the J end lost 2 bases, and 18 bases lay between the germline ends. The CDR3 has 17 residues. CDR3 coding DNA: TGTGCCATCAGTGAGGACCCCACAGGATTGGGGAACTATGGCTACACCTTC. Protein sequence: CAISEDPTGLGNYGYTF.

The rearrangement uses TRBV2 and TRBJ2-1; D may be TRBD1 (6 bases). The CDR3 sequence is 15 residues long. Germline CDR1 reads SNHLY; CDR2 reads FYNNEI. V was trimmed by 3 bases and J by 3 bases, leaving 12 bases between them. The chain's CDR3 is CASSDRTAYYNEQFF. The CDR3 DNA reads as TGTGCCAGCAGTGACCGGACAGCTTACTACAATGAGCAGTTCTTC.

The chain combines TRBV30 with TRBJ2-7, with TRBD1 matching over 12 bases. With V trimmed by 1 base and J by 6 bases, 4 bases remained unmatched. The CDR3 has 14 residues. Germline V CDR1 and CDR2: GTSNPN, SVGIG (reference sequence). The CDR3 DNA sequence: TGTGCCTGGAGTGGGGGGACAGGGGGCTTCGAGCAGTACTTC. This translates into CAWSGGTGGFEQYF.

This chain connects TRBV23-1 to TRBJ1-2; tentative D call: TRBD1 (5 bases). TRBV23-1 is labeled an ORF, and its function is uncertain. The ends were cut back, 0 bases at V and 6 bases at J, with 17 bases in the middle. The CDR3 runs to 16 residues. The CDR3 reads CASSQSLGGREHGYTF. CDR3 DNA: TGCGCCAGCAGTCAATCTCTTGGTGGCAGGGAACATGGCTACACCTTC.

The CDR3 reads CASSDYGLTDTQYF. In nucleotides, the CDR3 is TGTGCCAGCAGTGATTATGGCCTCACAGATACGCAGTATTTT. The genes are TRBV6-1 and TRBJ2-3; no firm D call. This CDR3 is 14 amino acids long. Germline-derived CDR1 and CDR2 are MNHNS and SASEGT. Trimming shortened V by 3 bases and J by 2 bases, and 9 bases separated the two germline ends.

CDR3 in amino acids: CASMGTSRSYEQYF. In nucleotides, the CDR3 is TGTGCCAGCATGGGGACTAGCAGGTCCTACGAGCAGTACTTC. The rearrangement uses TRBV2 and TRBJ2-7, with 9 bases that match TRBD2. Looked up from germline, CDR1 is SNHLY and CDR2 is FYNNEI. The CDR3 has 14 amino acids. Losses at the gene ends were 7 bases for V and 1 base for J; bases not matched to a gene: 5.

J is TRBJ2-2 and V is TRBV4-2, with 7 bases lining up with TRBD1. The germline V gene encodes CDR1 LGHNA and CDR2 YNFKEQ. The CDR3 length is 14 residues. The V and J ends lost 5 bases and 7 bases, in that order; junction bases with no gene match: 7. Here the CDR3 DNA reads TGTGCCAGCAGCGGAAACAGACAGGGCGGGGAGCTGTTTTTT. Its translation is CASSGNRQGGELFF.

The V gene is TRBV28, the J gene TRBJ2-7; 7 nucleotides align to TRBD2. CDR3 size: 13 residues. Germline CDR1 and CDR2: MDHEN and SYDVKM. Germline trimming cut 3 bases from V and 6 bases from J; bases unmatched to any gene: 5. For the CDR3, the DNA is TGTGCCAGCAGTTTCGCGGGAGCCAGCGAGCAGTACTTC. This codes for CASSFAGASEQYF.

This clone has more than one count but fewer than ten. This chain connects TRBV7-9 to TRBJ2-7; perhaps TRBD1 as D (5 bases). CDR1 SEHNR and CDR2 FQNEAQ come from the germline V gene (reference sequence). Trimming took off 1 base at V and 0 bases at J, with 16 bases between the two ends. There are 17 residues in the CDR3. The CDR3 nucleotides are TGTGCCAGCAGCTTAGTTGCAGGCCACAGGCCCTCCTACGAGCAGTACTTC. It encodes CASSLVAGHRPSYEQYF.

This clone was detected once. The germline gene is not matched at one end of the junction; a read error may be the cause. V gene TRBV7-7 combines with J gene TRBJ2-1; D perhaps matches TRBD1 (5 bases). The germline V gene has CDR1 SSHAT and CDR2 FNYEAQ (reference sequence). The length of the CDR3 is 15 residues. The CDR3 nucleotides read TGTGCTAGCAGCTTAGCCCCAGGTAGGGGTAATGAGCAGTTCTTC. Protein sequence: CASSLAPGRGNEQFF.

This chain connects TRBV6-5 to TRBJ1-2; D is uncertain. V lost 3 bases, J lost 8 bases, and 7 bases lay in between. The CDR3 is made up of 11 amino acids. From germline, CDR1 is MNHEY and CDR2 SVGAGI. CDR3 bases: TGTGCCAGCAGTTATAGAGGGGGCTACACCTTC. Translating gives CASSYRGGYTF.

The V call is TRBV10-2, the J call TRBJ1-6, with D uncertain. Germline V gene lookup returns CDR1 WSHSY and CDR2 SAAADI. Trimming took off 3 bases at V and 3 bases at J, with 6 bases between the two ends. The CDR3 has 14 amino acids. CDR3 sequence: CASSDTDYNSPLHF. Written as DNA, the CDR3 is TGCGCCAGCAGTGACACTGACTATAATTCACCCCTCCACTTT.

This chain joins TRBV19 and TRBJ1-5; TRBD1 matches 8 bases. The CDR3 loop spans 17 amino acids. Germline CDR1 reads LNHDA; CDR2 reads SQIVND (reference sequence). V was pared by 4 bases and J by 0 bases, with 8 bases of the junction left unmatched. CDR3 DNA sequence: TGTGCCAGTAGTAGCGACAGGGGACTCTATAGCAATCAGCCCCAGCATTTT. Translating gives CASSSDRGLYSNQPQHF.